Detailed here is one T cell receptor (beta chain). The entry originates in a study of sequential checkpoint blockade in melanoma. Study summary: Maintenance nivolumab came after either treatment sequence.

Regarding treatment: randomized to nivolumab then ipilimumab (arm A) or the reverse (arm B). Repertoires were generated with immunoSEQ multiplex PCR, while TCRdb's copy carries only in-frame clones and drops some. Of roughly 20,000 clones in the sample, over 70% were seen once. Germline V gives CDR1 SEHNR, CDR2 FQNEAQ (reference sequence). CDR3 length equals 13 residues. Trimming at V came to 5 bases and at J to 8 bases, leaving 4 bases not matched to a gene. The chain combines TRBV7-9 with TRBJ2-1; TRBD2 aligns across 9 bases. The sequence was obtained from a human donor with melanoma. Here the sequenced sample was CD8+ T cells sorted from blood (inferred from file names), taken from a patient given nivolumab and ipilimumab in sequence. CDR3 bases: TGTGCCAGCAGCCGCGCGGGAGGGTATGAGCAGTTCTTC. It translates to CASSRAGGYEQFF.